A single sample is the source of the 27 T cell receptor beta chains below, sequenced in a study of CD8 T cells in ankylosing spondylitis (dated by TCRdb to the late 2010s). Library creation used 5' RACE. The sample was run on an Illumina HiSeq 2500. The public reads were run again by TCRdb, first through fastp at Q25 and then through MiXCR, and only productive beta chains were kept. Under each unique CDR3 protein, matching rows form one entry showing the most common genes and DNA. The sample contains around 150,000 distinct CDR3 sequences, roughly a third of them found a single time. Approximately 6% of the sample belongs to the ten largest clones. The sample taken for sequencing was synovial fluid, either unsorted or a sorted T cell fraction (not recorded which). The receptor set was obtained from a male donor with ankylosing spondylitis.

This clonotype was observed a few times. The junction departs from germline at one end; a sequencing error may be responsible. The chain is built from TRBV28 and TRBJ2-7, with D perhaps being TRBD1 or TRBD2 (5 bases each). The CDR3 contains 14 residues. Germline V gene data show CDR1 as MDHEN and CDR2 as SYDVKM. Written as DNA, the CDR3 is TGTGCCAGCAGGGGAGACAGAAAAGCCTACGAGTGTTGCTTC. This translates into CASRGDRKAYECCF.

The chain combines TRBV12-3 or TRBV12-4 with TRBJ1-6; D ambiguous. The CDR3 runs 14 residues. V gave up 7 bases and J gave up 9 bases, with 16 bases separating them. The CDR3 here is CASTAGQVRSPLHF. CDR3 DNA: TGTGCCAGCACCGCGGGTCAGGTTCGTTCACCCCTCCACTTT.

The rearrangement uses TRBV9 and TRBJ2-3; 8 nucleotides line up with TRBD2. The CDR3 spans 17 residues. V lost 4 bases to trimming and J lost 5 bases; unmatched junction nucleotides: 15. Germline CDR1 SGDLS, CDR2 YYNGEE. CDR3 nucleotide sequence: TGTGCCAGCAGCCCCTCGGCGGGGGGCCCATCGGGAGATACGCAGTATTTT. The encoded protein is CASSPSAGGPSGDTQYF.

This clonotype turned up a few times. This CDR3 reads CASTLAGGNEQYF. The CDR3 DNA sequence: TGTGCCAGCACGCTAGCGGGAGGGAATGAGCAGTACTTC. This sequence joins TRBV6-2 or TRBV6-3 and TRBJ2-7; TRBD2 agrees at 12 bases. CDR1 and CDR2 from the germline V gene are MNHEY and SVGEGT. The junction had 5 bases not matched to a gene; V was cut back by 7 bases and J by 7 bases. CDR3 length: 13 amino acids.

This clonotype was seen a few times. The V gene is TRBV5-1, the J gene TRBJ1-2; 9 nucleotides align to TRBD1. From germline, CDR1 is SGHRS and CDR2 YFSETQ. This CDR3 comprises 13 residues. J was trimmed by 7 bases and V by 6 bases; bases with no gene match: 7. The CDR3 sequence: CASTGTGTGGYTF. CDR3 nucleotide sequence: TGCGCCAGCACCGGGACAGGGACCGGTGGCTACACCTTC.

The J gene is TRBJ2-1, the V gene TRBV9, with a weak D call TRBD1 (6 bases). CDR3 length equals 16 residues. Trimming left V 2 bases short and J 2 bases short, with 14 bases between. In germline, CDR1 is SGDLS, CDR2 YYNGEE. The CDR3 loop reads CASSVSQGTTYNEQFF. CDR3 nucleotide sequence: TGTGCCAGCAGCGTGTCACAGGGCACTACCTACAATGAGCAGTTCTTC.

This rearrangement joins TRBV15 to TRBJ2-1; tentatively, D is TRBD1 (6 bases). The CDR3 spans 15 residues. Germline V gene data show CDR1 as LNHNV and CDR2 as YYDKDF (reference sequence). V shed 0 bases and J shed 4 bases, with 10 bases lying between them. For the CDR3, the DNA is TGTGCCACCAGCAGAGATCCTGGACAGTACAATGAGCAGTTCTTC. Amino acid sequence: CATSRDPGQYNEQFF.

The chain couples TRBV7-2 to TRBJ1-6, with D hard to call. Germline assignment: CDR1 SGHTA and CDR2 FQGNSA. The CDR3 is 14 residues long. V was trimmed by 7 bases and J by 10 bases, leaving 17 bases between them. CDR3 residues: CASTPEVLRSPLHF. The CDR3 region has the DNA TGTGCCAGCACCCCGGAGGTCCTGAGGTCACCCCTCCACTTT.

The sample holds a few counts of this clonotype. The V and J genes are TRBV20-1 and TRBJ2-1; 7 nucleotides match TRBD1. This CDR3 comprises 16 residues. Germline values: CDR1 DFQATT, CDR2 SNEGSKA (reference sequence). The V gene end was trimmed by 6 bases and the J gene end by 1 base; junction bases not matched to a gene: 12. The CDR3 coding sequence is TGCAGTGCGCGAGGGACAGTCGGCGGGTCCTACAATGAGCAGTTCTTC. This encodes CSARGTVGGSYNEQFF.

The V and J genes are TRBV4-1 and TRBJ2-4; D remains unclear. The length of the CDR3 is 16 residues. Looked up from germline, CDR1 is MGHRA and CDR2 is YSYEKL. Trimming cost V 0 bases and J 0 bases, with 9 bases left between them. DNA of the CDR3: TGCGCCAGCAGCCAAGAGCCGTCCGGAGCCAAAAACATTCAGTACTTC. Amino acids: CASSQEPSGAKNIQYF.

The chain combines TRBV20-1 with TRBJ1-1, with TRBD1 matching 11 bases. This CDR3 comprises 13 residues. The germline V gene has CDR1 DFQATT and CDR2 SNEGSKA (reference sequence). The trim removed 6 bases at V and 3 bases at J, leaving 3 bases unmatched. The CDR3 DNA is TGCAGTGCAAAGGGACAGGGGGACACTGAAGCTTTCTTT. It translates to CSAKGQGDTEAFF.

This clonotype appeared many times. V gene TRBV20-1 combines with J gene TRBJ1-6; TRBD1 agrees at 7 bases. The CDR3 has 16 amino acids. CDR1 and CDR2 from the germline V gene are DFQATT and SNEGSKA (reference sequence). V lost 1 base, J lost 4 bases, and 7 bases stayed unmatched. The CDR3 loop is CSARAQTRGYNSPLHF. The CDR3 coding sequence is TGCAGTGCTAGAGCCCAGACCAGGGGGTATAATTCACCCCTCCACTTT.

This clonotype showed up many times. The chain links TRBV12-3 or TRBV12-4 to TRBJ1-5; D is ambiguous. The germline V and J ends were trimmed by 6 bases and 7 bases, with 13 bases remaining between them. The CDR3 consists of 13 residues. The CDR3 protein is CASSPLNHQPQHF. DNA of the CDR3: TGTGCCAGCAGCCCCCTAAACCACCAGCCCCAGCATTTT.

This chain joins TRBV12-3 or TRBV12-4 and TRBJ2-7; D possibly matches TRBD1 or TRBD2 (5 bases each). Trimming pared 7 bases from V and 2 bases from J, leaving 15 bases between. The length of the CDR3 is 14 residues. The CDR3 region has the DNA TGTGCCAGCACACCGGGGACGTCGGCCTACGAGCAGTACTTC. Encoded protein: CASTPGTSAYEQYF.

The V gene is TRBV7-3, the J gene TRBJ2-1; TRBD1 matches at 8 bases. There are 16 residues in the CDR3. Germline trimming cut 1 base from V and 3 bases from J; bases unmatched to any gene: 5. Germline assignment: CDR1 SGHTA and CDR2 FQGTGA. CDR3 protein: CASSLSWGTGYNEQFF. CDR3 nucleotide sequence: TGTGCCAGCAGCTTAAGTTGGGGGACAGGCTACAATGAGCAGTTCTTC. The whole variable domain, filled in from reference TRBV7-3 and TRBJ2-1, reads GAGVSQTPSNKVTEKGKYVELRCDPISGHTALYWYRQSLGQGPEFLIYFQGTGAADDSGLPNDRFFAVRPEGSVSTLKIQRTERGDSAVYLCASSLSWGTGYNEQFFGPGTRLTVL.

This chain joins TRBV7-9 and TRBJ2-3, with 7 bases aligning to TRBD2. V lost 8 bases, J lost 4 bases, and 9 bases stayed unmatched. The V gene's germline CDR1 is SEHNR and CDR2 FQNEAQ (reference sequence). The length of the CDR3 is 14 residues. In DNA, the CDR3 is TGTGCCAGCGGACCGACTAGCTATTCAGATACGCAGTATTTT. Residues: CASGPTSYSDTQYF.

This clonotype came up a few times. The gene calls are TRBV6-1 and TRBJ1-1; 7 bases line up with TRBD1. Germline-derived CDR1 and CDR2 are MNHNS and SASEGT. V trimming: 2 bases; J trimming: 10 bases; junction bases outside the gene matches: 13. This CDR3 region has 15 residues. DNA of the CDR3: TGTGCCAGCAGTGAACTGAGACAGGGCGAGGAGGGAGCTTTCTTT. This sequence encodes CASSELRQGEEGAFF.

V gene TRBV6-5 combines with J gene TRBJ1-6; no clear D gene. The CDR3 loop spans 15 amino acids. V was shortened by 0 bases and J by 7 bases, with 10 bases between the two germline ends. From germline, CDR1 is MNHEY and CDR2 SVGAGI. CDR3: CASSYSIVSNSPLHF. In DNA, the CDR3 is TGTGCCAGCAGTTACTCGATTGTCAGCAATTCACCCCTCCACTTT.

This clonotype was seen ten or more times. As DNA, the CDR3 is TGCAGTGCTAGAGCTAGCGGGGGCCCCTCCAATGAGCAGTTCTTC. It translates to CSARASGGPSNEQFF. J is TRBJ2-1 and V is TRBV20-1; 10 nucleotides align to TRBD2. The CDR3 covers 15 residues. From germline, CDR1 is DFQATT and CDR2 SNEGSKA (reference sequence). V lost 1 base, J lost 6 bases, and 6 bases stayed unmatched.

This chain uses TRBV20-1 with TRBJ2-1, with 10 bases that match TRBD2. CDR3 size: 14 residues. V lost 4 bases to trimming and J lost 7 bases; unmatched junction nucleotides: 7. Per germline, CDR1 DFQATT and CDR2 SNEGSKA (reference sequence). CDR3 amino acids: CSAIRSGGANEQFF. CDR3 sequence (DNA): TGCAGTGCTATCCGGAGCGGGGGGGCAAATGAGCAGTTCTTC.

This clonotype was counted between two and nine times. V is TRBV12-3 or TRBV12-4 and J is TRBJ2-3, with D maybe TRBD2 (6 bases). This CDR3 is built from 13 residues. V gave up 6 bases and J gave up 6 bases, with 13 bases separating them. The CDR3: CASRSLSGDTQYF. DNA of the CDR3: TGTGCCAGCAGAAGCCTAAGCGGGGATACGCAGTATTTT.

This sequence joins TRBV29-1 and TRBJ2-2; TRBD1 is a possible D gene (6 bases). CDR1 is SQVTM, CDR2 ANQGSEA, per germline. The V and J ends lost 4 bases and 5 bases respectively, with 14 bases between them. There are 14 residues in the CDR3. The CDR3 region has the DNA TGCAGCGTTGTTGGTAGCAGGGGTACCGGGGAGCTGTTTTTT. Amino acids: CSVVGSRGTGELFF.

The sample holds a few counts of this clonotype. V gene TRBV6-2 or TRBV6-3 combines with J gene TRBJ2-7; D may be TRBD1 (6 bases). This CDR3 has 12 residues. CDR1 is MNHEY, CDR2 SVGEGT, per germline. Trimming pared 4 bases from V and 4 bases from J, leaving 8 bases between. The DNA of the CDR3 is TGTGCCAGCAGTTGGACAGCTTACGAGCAGTACTTC. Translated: CASSWTAYEQYF.

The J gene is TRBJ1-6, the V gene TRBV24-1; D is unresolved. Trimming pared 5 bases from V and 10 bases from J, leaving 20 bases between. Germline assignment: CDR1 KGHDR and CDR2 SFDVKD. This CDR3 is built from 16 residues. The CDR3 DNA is TGTGCCACCAGTGCTTCGAGAGACAAAGGTCGCTCACCCCTCCACTTT. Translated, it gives CATSASRDKGRSPLHF.

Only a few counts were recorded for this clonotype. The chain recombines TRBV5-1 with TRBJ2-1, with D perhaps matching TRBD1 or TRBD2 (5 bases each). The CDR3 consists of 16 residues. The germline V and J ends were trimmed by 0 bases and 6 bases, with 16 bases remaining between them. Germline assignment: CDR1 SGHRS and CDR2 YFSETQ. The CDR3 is CASSLEGAGRSNEQFF. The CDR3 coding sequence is TGCGCCAGCAGCTTGGAAGGGGCGGGCCGGAGCAATGAGCAGTTCTTC.

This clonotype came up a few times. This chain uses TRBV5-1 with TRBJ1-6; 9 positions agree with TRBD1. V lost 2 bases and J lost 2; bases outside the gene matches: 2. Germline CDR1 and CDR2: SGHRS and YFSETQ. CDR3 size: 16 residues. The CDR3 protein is CASSLQGAAYNSPLHF. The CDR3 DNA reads TGCGCCAGCAGCTTACAGGGGGCGGCCTATAATTCACCCCTCCACTTT.

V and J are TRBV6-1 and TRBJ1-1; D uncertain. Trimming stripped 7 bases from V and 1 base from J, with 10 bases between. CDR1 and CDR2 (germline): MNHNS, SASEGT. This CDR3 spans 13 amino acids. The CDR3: CASNNKWNTEAFF. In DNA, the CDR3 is TGTGCCAGCAATAACAAGTGGAACACTGAAGCTTTCTTT.